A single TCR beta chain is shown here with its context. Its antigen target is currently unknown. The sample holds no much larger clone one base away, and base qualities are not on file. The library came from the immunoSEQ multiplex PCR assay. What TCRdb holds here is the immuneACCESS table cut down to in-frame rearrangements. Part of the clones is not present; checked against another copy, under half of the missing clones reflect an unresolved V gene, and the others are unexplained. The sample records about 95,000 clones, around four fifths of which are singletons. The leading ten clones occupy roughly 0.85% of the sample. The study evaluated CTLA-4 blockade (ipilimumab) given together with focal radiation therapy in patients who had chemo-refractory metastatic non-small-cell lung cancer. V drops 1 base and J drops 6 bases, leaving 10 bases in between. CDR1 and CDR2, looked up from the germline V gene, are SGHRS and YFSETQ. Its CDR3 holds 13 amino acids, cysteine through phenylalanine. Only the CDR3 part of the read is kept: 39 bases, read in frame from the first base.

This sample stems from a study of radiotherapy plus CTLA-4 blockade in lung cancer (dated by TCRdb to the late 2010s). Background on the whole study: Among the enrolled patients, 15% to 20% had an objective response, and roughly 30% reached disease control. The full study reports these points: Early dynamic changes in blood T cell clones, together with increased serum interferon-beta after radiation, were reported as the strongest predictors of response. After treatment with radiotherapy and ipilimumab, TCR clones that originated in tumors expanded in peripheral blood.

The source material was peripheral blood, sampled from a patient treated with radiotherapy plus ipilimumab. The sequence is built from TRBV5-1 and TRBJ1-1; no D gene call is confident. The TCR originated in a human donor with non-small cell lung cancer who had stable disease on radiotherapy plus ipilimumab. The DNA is TGCGCCAGCAGCTTGTCAAGGGAATCTGAAGCTTTCTTT. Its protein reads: CASSLSRESEAFF. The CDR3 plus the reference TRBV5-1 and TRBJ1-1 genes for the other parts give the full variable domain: KAGVTQTPRYLIKTRGQQVTLSCSPISGHRSVSWYQQTPGQGLQFLFEYFSETQRNKGNFPGRFSGRQFSNSRSEMNVSTLELGDSALYLCASSLSRESEAFFGQGTRLTVV.